Shown below are 10 T cell receptor beta chains from a single sample sequenced in a study of T cell repertoires in cytomegalovirus infection. Antigen specificity for these receptors is unknown. TCRdb passed the reads through MiXCR, listing each CDR3 protein once. Of about 130,000 distinct CDR3 sequences in the sample, under 30% were seen once. The sequencing input was PBMCs, sequenced either directly or after in vitro stimulation (not recorded which). The receptors here all came from a human donor in good health (CMV status not recorded). Some clones in this sample may be carry-over from other donors' samples.

This chain uses TRBV20-1 with TRBJ2-3; TRBD2 agrees at 9 bases. The CDR3 is 18 residues long. J was trimmed by 3 bases and V by 3 bases; bases with no gene match: 16. Germline values: CDR1 DFQATT, CDR2 SNEGSKA (reference sequence). The DNA of the CDR3 is TGCAGTGCTAGCAGGGGTCTAGCGGGATGGGGGAGGACAGATACGCAGTATTTT. Translated: CSASRGLAGWGRTDTQYF.

A few counts support this clonotype. The chain uses TRBV29-1 and TRBJ1-1; 11 positions match TRBD1. The V segment lost 7 bases and the J segment 5 bases; nucleotides outside the gene matches: 12. The CDR3 loop spans 15 amino acids. Germline V lookup: CDR1 SQVTM, CDR2 ANQGSEA. The CDR3 coding sequence is TGCAGCGCAAGCGGGACAGGGGGGGGGTTGACTGAAGCTTTCTTT. This translates into CSASGTGGGLTEAFF.

This clonotype was counted at least ten times. The genes are TRBV6-2 or TRBV6-3 and TRBJ2-1; TRBD2 matches at 8 bases. The length of the CDR3 is 16 residues. V shed 7 bases and J 9 bases; nucleotides not matched to a gene: 17. Germline V CDR1 and CDR2: MNHEY, SVGEGT. In DNA form, the CDR3 reads TGTGCCAGCAAAGCCCTGAGGGTAGCGGGATTAGGTGAGCAGTTCTTC. Its protein is CASKALRVAGLGEQFF.

This clonotype showed up just a few times. The chain has TRBV7-3 and TRBJ2-7, with a tentative D call TRBD2 (5 bases). CDR3 size: 14 residues. The V end was cut by 2 bases, the J end by 0 bases, with 8 bases between. CDR1 and CDR2 (germline): SGHTA, FQGTGA. In DNA form, the CDR3 reads TGTGCCAGCAGCTTATCGGGATACTCCTACGAGCAGTACTTC. Translated: CASSLSGYSYEQYF.

This clonotype was detected only a few times. The chain is built from TRBV7-9 and TRBJ2-1; D may correspond to TRBD1 or TRBD2 (5 bases each). Trimming stripped 8 bases from V and 0 bases from J, with 11 bases between. The CDR3 consists of 14 residues. CDR1 is SEHNR and CDR2 is FQNEAQ in the germline V gene (reference sequence). The CDR3 bases are TGTGCCAGCGCCGGGACCCACTCCTACAATGAGCAGTTCTTC. Protein: CASAGTHSYNEQFF.

This clonotype was seen a few times. V and J are TRBV20-1 and TRBJ2-1; D might be TRBD1 (6 bases). The CDR3 contains 16 residues. Trimming removed 3 bases from V and 0 bases from J, with 15 bases in between. Germline loops: CDR1 DFQATT, CDR2 SNEGSKA (reference sequence). The DNA for the CDR3 is TGCAGTGCTAGGGGGGCGGTGGCGGTCTCCTACAATGAGCAGTTCTTC. Its translation is CSARGAVAVSYNEQFF.

The sample holds many counts of this clonotype. The chain uses TRBV7-8 and TRBJ2-1, with 9 positions matching TRBD2. The CDR3 is 18 amino acids. The germline CDR1 and CDR2 sequences are SGHVS and FQNEAQ. The V segment lost 4 bases and the J segment 4 bases; nucleotides outside the gene matches: 14. The CDR3 sequence: CASSSRRRAGGLYNEQFF. CDR3 nucleotide sequence: TGTGCCAGCAGCTCCCGTAGGCGGGCGGGAGGGTTATACAATGAGCAGTTCTTC.

V is TRBV28 and J is TRBJ2-5; 10 bases are shared with TRBD2. The CDR3 has 18 amino acids. Germline CDR1 reads MDHEN; CDR2 reads SYDVKM. After removal of 5 bases from V and 5 bases from J, the junction contained 17 bases not matched to a gene. The CDR3 DNA reads as TGTGCCAGCAGTCCCCCGCTAGCGGGAGTGAGAAGTGTGGAGACCCAGTACTTC. This codes for CASSPPLAGVRSVETQYF. The full variable domain, completed using reference TRBV28 and TRBJ2-5, is DVKVTQSSRYLVKRTGEKVFLECVQDMDHENMFWYRQDPGLGLRLIYFSYDVKMKEKGDIPEGYSVSREKKERFSLILESASTNQTSMYLCASSPPLAGVRSVETQYFGPGTRLLVL.

This clonotype has ten or more counts. The CDR3 region is CASSLNREMLRNTEAFF. DNA for the CDR3: TGTGCCAGCAGCTTAAACAGGGAGATGTTGAGGAACACTGAAGCTTTCTTT. J is TRBJ1-1 and V is TRBV7-8; possible D gene TRBD1, 6 bases. This CDR3 is 17 amino acids long. Germline V gives CDR1 SGHVS, CDR2 FQNEAQ. V was shortened by 2 bases and J by 1 base, with 17 bases between the two germline ends.

J is TRBJ2-1 and V is TRBV12-3 or TRBV12-4; no reliable D call. The CDR3 consists of 12 residues. V was trimmed by 6 bases and J by 7 bases, leaving 10 bases between them. CDR3 amino acids: CASSLNLNEQFF. The CDR3 coding sequence is TGTGCCAGCAGCCTAAACCTGAATGAGCAGTTCTTC.